This T cell receptor beta chain was profiled in a study of memory CD4+ T cells and cytomegalovirus serostatus. The overall study: Donors were healthy Belgian adults, some 10 CMV seropositive and 20 to 25 seronegative.

Using immunoSEQ multiplex PCR, the repertoire was profiled, and TCRdb retains in-frame clones only, with some absent. Among 54,000 or so clones, 80% to 85% were seen once, and the ten largest hold more than 0.85%. Germline CDR1 is MDHEN and CDR2 is SYDVKM. V dropped 4 bases and J dropped 2; count of bases not matched to a gene: 8. CDR3 length equals 17 residues. Single viable CD3+CD4+CD8-CD45RO+ cells were sorted as the memory CD4+ T cells. The genes are TRBV28 and TRBJ1-3; 10 bases align to TRBD1. The sequence was collected from an adult in good health and CMV-seronegative. Sequencing was done on a sample of memory CD4+ T cells from blood. The CDR3 reads CASSSPGTGDPGNTIYF. The CDR3 nucleotides are TGTGCCAGCAGTTCCCCTGGGACAGGGGACCCTGGAAACACCATATATTTT.